This record looks at one TCR beta chain sequence and its context. This sample is part of a study of blood T cell repertoires in COVID-19. Overall study: COVID-19 samples from acute and convalescent phases originated in the United States, Italy and Spain. The cDNA or gDNA used as material had been derived from T cells, B-cell-depleted T cells, or PBMCs.

Profiled with immunoSEQ multiplex PCR; TCRdb holds only in-frame clones, not every one. Of approximately 200,000 clones in the sample, around 88% were seen once. The V gene's germline CDR1 is DFQATT and CDR2 SNEGSKA (reference sequence). V was pared by 5 bases and J by 9 bases, with 11 bases between. The CDR3 spans 11 residues. V gene TRBV20-1 combines with J gene TRBJ2-1; D is uncertain. The TCR sequence derives from a woman aged 25 to 39 with acute or convalescent COVID-19. Input material: peripheral blood. As DNA, the CDR3 is TGCAGTGCTGCTAGTTTCCGTGAGCAGTTCTTC. Protein: CSAASFREQFF.